This passage covers 29 T cell receptor beta chains from one sample sequenced in a study of blood T cell repertoires in COVID-19. Here immunoSEQ multiplex PCR was the method, and the copy in TCRdb shows in-frame clones only, minus some. The sample shows approximately 400,000 clones, roughly 90% of them seen only once. The specimen was peripheral blood. The receptors derive from a man aged 35-49 years with acute or convalescent COVID-19.

This chain links TRBV14 with TRBJ1-4; D not certain. CDR3 length equals 15 residues. From germline, CDR1 is SGHDN and CDR2 FVKESK. V was cut by 4 bases and J by 0 bases, with 9 bases left in between. The CDR3: CASSLRRATNEKLFF. CDR3 DNA: TGTGCCAGCAGCCTAAGGAGAGCAACTAATGAAAAACTGTTTTTT.

This clone showed up just a few times. The chain couples TRBV19 to TRBJ1-6, with D unclear. The CDR3 covers 13 residues. Trimming stripped 5 bases from V and 5 bases from J, with 7 bases between. Germline CDR1 LNHDA, CDR2 SQIVND (reference sequence). The CDR3 loop is CASSRSDNSPLHF. In DNA, the CDR3 is TGTGCCAGTAGTCGTTCAGATAATTCACCCCTCCACTTT.

The gene calls are TRBV5-1 and TRBJ2-6; a possible D gene is TRBD2 (6 bases). Trimming removed 3 bases at V and 0 bases at J, with 16 bases between. This CDR3 spans 18 amino acids. Germline V gives CDR1 SGHRS, CDR2 YFSETQ. CDR3 in DNA: TGCGCCAGCAGCTCCTGGGGGGTGGAACCCTCTGGGGCCAACGTCCTGACTTTC. It encodes CASSSWGVEPSGANVLTF.

This clone was observed once. J is TRBJ2-7 and V is TRBV7-3; 9 bases align to TRBD2. Trimming cost V 3 bases and J 4 bases; bases outside gene matches: 4. The CDR3 loop spans 14 amino acids. Germline values: CDR1 SGHTA, CDR2 FQGTGA. The CDR3 protein is CASSFDSGSYEQYF. The CDR3, as DNA: TGTGCCAGCAGCTTCGATAGCGGGAGTTACGAGCAGTACTTC. The full variable domain, its missing parts supplied by reference TRBV7-3 and TRBJ2-7, is GAGVSQTPSNKVTEKGKYVELRCDPISGHTALYWYRQSLGQGPEFLIYFQGTGAADDSGLPNDRFFAVRPEGSVSTLKIQRTERGDSAVYLCASSFDSGSYEQYFGPGTRLTVT.

This rearrangement joins TRBV27 to TRBJ2-1; tentatively, D is TRBD2 (6 bases). The ends were cut back, 0 bases at V and 10 bases at J, with 10 bases in the middle. This CDR3 is 13 amino acids long. Germline CDR1 MNHEY, CDR2 SMNVEV (reference sequence). CDR3 sequence: CASSLSGGREQFF. The CDR3 bases are TGTGCCAGCAGTTTATCGGGGGGAAGGGAGCAGTTCTTC.

The chain uses TRBV7-3 and TRBJ2-2, with 7 bases aligning to TRBD2. Germline-derived CDR1 and CDR2 are SGHTA and FQGTGA. This CDR3 has 15 residues. V dropped 3 bases and J dropped 4; count of bases not matched to a gene: 5. CDR3 in DNA: TGTGCCAGCAGCTTGACGGGGGGAGGCACCGGGGAGCTGTTTTTT. Protein sequence: CASSLTGGGTGELFF.

The chain couples TRBV20-1 to TRBJ2-1; TRBD2 agrees at 10 bases. With V trimmed by 3 bases and J by 9 bases, 8 bases remained unmatched. Per the germline V gene, CDR1 is DFQATT and CDR2 is SNEGSKA (reference sequence). The CDR3 consists of 14 residues. The CDR3 DNA is TGCAGTGCTAGTGGGCTAGCGGGAGAGAGTGAGCAGTTCTTC. It yields the protein CSASGLAGESEQFF.

The CDR3 spells CASSLVFGGTNYEQYF. The CDR3, as DNA: TGCGCCAGCAGCTTGGTGTTCGGCGGGACGAACTACGAGCAGTACTTC. The rearrangement joins TRBV5-1 to TRBJ2-7, with a tentative D call TRBD2 (6 bases). Germline assignment: CDR1 SGHRS and CDR2 YFSETQ. With 0 bases removed from V and 3 bases from J, the gap between germline ends came to 16 bases. The CDR3 runs to 16 residues.

The rearrangement uses TRBV27 and TRBJ1-2, with 7 bases aligning to TRBD1. The length of the CDR3 is 14 residues. After removal of 4 bases from V and 6 bases from J, the junction contained 8 bases not matched to a gene. CDR1 is MNHEY, CDR2 SMNVEV, per germline (reference sequence). As DNA, the CDR3 is TGTGCCAGCAGTTCCTACAGGGGACCCAATGGCTACACCTTC. Residues: CASSSYRGPNGYTF.

This rearrangement joins TRBV28 to TRBJ2-7; a weak D match, TRBD1 (5 bases). This CDR3 contains 12 residues. Per germline, CDR1 MDHEN and CDR2 SYDVKM. The ends were cut back, 5 bases at V and 6 bases at J, with 11 bases in the middle. The CDR3 DNA reads as TGTGCCAGCAGTGTCGACAGAATCGAGCAGTACTTC. This sequence encodes CASSVDRIEQYF.

In its sample, this clone was seen a few times. The gene calls are TRBV6-5 and TRBJ1-6; D might be TRBD1 (6 bases). V lost 5 bases, J lost 9 bases, and 14 bases lay in between. There are 14 residues in the CDR3. CDR1 is MNHEY, CDR2 SVGAGI, per germline. The CDR3 reads CASSRDKARSPLHF. CDR3 coding DNA: TGTGCCAGCAGTCGGGACAAAGCCCGTTCACCCCTCCACTTT.

The rearrangement joins TRBV9 to TRBJ2-3; a weak D match, TRBD1 (6 bases). Per germline, CDR1 SGDLS and CDR2 YYNGEE. This CDR3 spans 14 amino acids. The V end lost 3 bases, the J end lost 1 base, and 9 bases lay between the germline ends. For the CDR3, the DNA is TGTGCCAGCAGCGACCGACAGGGCACAGATACGCAGTATTTT. It encodes CASSDRQGTDTQYF. Variable domain in full (rest from reference TRBV9 and TRBJ2-3): DSGVTQTPKHLITATGQRVTLRCSPRSGDLSVYWYQQSLDQGLQFLIQYYNGEERAKGNILERFSAQQFPDLHSELNLSSLELGDSALYFCASSDRQGTDTQYFGPGTRLTVL.

The V call is TRBV19, the J call TRBJ1-1; no clear D. CDR1 is LNHDA and CDR2 is SQIVND in the germline V gene (reference sequence). The CDR3 length is 9 residues. The CDR3: CGEGTEAFF. In DNA form, the CDR3 reads TGTGGGGAGGGCACTGAAGCTTTCTTT.

V is TRBV3-1 (or the pseudogene TRBV3-2) and J is TRBJ1-3; no clear D. This CDR3 has 13 residues. CDR1 is LGHDT, CDR2 YNNKEL, per germline (reference sequence). Trimming left V 3 bases short and J 0 bases short, with 3 bases between. Here the CDR3 reads CASSHISGNTIYF. Here the CDR3 DNA reads TGTGCCAGCAGCCATATCTCTGGAAACACCATATATTTT.

The rearrangement uses TRBV6-2 or TRBV6-3 and TRBJ1-1; D is undetermined. This CDR3 is 13 amino acids long. Germline lookup yields CDR1 MNHEY and CDR2 SVGEGT. Trimming stripped 2 bases from V and 3 bases from J, with 7 bases between. This chain's CDR3 is CASSYGGDTEAFF. In DNA, the CDR3 is TGTGCCAGCAGTTACGGCGGGGACACTGAAGCTTTCTTT.

This chain joins TRBV9 and TRBJ2-2, with D tentatively TRBD2 (6 bases). The CDR3 length is 17 residues. The V gene's germline CDR1 is SGDLS and CDR2 YYNGEE. Between the trimmed V and J ends, which lost 4 bases and 8 bases, there was a span of 24 bases. The CDR3 reads CASSPQTGGTFTGELFF. The CDR3 nucleotides read TGTGCCAGCAGCCCTCAGACTGGAGGGACCTTCACGGGGGAGCTGTTTTTT.

As for this clone: The sample holds other DNA sequences that translate to the same CDR3. CDR3 sequence (DNA): TGTGCCAGCAGGACAGGGAATCAGCCCCAGCATTTT. It is translated as CASRTGNQPQHF. V and J are TRBV6-5 and TRBJ1-5; 7 positions agree with TRBD1. The germline V gene has CDR1 MNHEY and CDR2 SVGAGI. The CDR3 extends over 12 amino acids. Losses at the gene ends were 6 bases for V and 4 bases for J; bases not matched to a gene: 0.

The V call is TRBV27, the J call TRBJ2-3, with a tentative D call TRBD1 (6 bases). Germline V gene data show CDR1 as MNHEY and CDR2 as SMNVEV (reference sequence). Trimming shortened V by 7 bases and J by 6 bases, and 11 bases separated the two germline ends. CDR3 length: 12 amino acids. CDR3 bases: TGTGCCAGCACAAACCAGGGGGATACGCAGTATTTT. Protein product: CASTNQGDTQYF.

This chain uses TRBV12-3 or TRBV12-4 with TRBJ1-1, with D tentatively TRBD1 (6 bases). CDR3 length: 12 residues. Deletions cut 4 bases from V and 10 bases from J, with 13 bases between. The CDR3 sequence is CASSSQGMGAFF. The CDR3 DNA reads TGTGCCAGCAGTTCGCAGGGGATGGGAGCTTTCTTT.

The chain is built from TRBV6-5 and TRBJ2-7, with TRBD1 matching over 7 bases. CDR3 length: 16 residues. Germline CDR1 MNHEY, CDR2 SVGAGI. Unmatched junction bases numbered 12, after V lost 2 bases and J lost 5 bases. CDR3 in DNA: TGTGCCAGCAGTTACACACGTTACAGCCAGGGGGACGAGCAGTACTTC. Translation gives CASSYTRYSQGDEQYF.

The chain recombines TRBV12-3 or TRBV12-4 with TRBJ1-5, with D possibly matching TRBD1 (5 bases). The CDR3 is made up of 11 amino acids. V was trimmed by 4 bases and J by 12 bases, leaving 10 bases between them. CDR3 sequence reads: CASSYATDQHF. DNA for the CDR3: TGTGCCAGCAGTTACGCGACAGACCAGCATTTT.

The gene calls are TRBV19 and TRBJ2-2, with TRBD1 identical over 9 bases. CDR1 LNHDA and CDR2 SQIVND come from the germline V gene (reference sequence). Trimming took 5 bases from V and 6 from J; bases not matched to a gene: 7. CDR3 length: 15 amino acids. This chain's CDR3 is CASSVGQGLAGELFF. Written as DNA, the CDR3 is TGTGCCAGTAGTGTAGGACAGGGGTTGGCCGGGGAGCTGTTTTTT.

The V and J genes are TRBV30 and TRBJ1-2; no clear D. The germline V gene has CDR1 GTSNPN and CDR2 SVGIG (reference sequence). With 4 bases removed from V and 7 bases from J, the gap between germline ends came to 13 bases. CDR3 length: 12 residues. The CDR3 loop reads CAWISPGFGYTF. The CDR3 nucleotides are TGTGCCTGGATTTCGCCGGGGTTTGGCTACACCTTC.

The chain recombines TRBV7-2 with TRBJ2-7; D might be TRBD2 (6 bases). V was shortened by 8 bases and J by 4 bases, with 6 bases between the two germline ends. The V gene's germline CDR1 is SGHTA and CDR2 FQGNSA. This CDR3 is built from 10 residues. The DNA for the CDR3 is TGTGCCAGCGGGACTTACGAGCAGTACTTC. Protein sequence: CASGTYEQYF.

The chain links TRBV4-1 to TRBJ2-3, with D hard to call. This CDR3 has 14 residues. V was clipped by 0 bases and J by 6 bases, with 10 bases between them. Looked up from germline, CDR1 is MGHRA and CDR2 is YSYEKL. CDR3 protein: CASSQDPRVDTQYF. CDR3 in DNA: TGCGCCAGCAGCCAAGATCCTAGAGTGGATACGCAGTATTTT.

The genes are TRBV2 and TRBJ2-7, with D hard to call. The CDR3 has 13 residues. V was clipped by 6 bases and J by 6 bases, with 15 bases between them. CDR1 and CDR2 from the germline V gene are SNHLY and FYNNEI. CDR3 coding DNA: TGTGCCAGCAGCCCGACTGAAATGTTCGAGCAGTACTTC. Its protein is CASSPTEMFEQYF.

The chain links TRBV24-1 to TRBJ2-5; D perhaps matches TRBD2 (7 bases). V was trimmed by 12 bases and J by 0 bases, leaving 37 bases between them. Germline-derived CDR1 and CDR2 are KGHDR and SFDVKD. This CDR3 region has 21 residues. CDR3 sequence (DNA): TGTGCCGACCAAAGTCGGCGGGGGAAGGGTCAGGGGCGCGCCAACCAAGAGACCCAGTACTTC. Protein sequence: CADQSRRGKGQGRANQETQYF.

V usage is TRBV7-3 and J usage is TRBJ2-3; a weak D match, TRBD1 (5 bases). Trimming pared 5 bases from V and 0 bases from J, leaving 15 bases between. CDR3 size: 16 residues. Germline loops: CDR1 SGHTA, CDR2 FQGTGA. CDR3 in amino acids: CASSGQPPPSTDTQYF. The CDR3 region has the DNA TGTGCCAGCAGCGGACAACCTCCCCCTAGCACAGATACGCAGTATTTT. The whole variable domain, filled in from reference TRBV7-3 and TRBJ2-3, reads GAGVSQTPSNKVTEKGKYVELRCDPISGHTALYWYRQSLGQGPEFLIYFQGTGAADDSGLPNDRFFAVRPEGSVSTLKIQRTERGDSAVYLCASSGQPPPSTDTQYFGPGTRLTVL.

The rearrangement uses TRBV19 and TRBJ2-4; maybe TRBD2 (5 bases). Germline CDR1 and CDR2: LNHDA and SQIVND (reference sequence). V gave up 6 bases and J gave up 3 bases, with 12 bases separating them. The CDR3 length is 14 residues. The CDR3 bases are TGTGCCAGTAGCCAGCGGCCCGTCAAAAACATTCAGTACTTC. Residues: CASSQRPVKNIQYF.